Below are 4 T cell receptor beta chains sequenced from a single sample in a study of radiation and T cells in renal cell carcinoma. Stated time point: blood 4 weeks post-SBRT, at nephrectomy. Specified treatment: 15 Gy SBRT to primary tumor, nephrectomy 4 weeks later. The data were produced by immunoSEQ multiplex PCR, yet TCRdb's version contains in-frame clones alone and is incomplete. The sample records approximately 86,000 clones, around four fifths being singletons. This specimen consisted of blood, obtained from a patient whose treatment included radiotherapy and nephrectomy. These receptors originate from a man in his fifties with renal cell carcinoma.

This clone was picked up one time. The genes are TRBV7-9 and TRBJ2-3, with D hard to call. V was clipped by 1 base and J by 5 bases, with 10 bases between them. Germline CDR1 and CDR2: SEHNR and FQNEAQ (reference sequence). There are 14 residues in the CDR3. The CDR3 protein is CASSLEGIGDTQYF. The CDR3 DNA reads as TGTGCCAGCAGCTTAGAGGGTATTGGAGATACGCAGTATTTT.

In this sample, this clone turned up a few times. The CDR3: CASSQTGGEAFF. The CDR3 coding sequence is TGTGCCAGCAGCCAGACGGGGGGTGAAGCTTTCTTT. The J gene is TRBJ1-1, the V gene TRBV7-3, with D possibly TRBD1 on 5 matching bases. Germline CDR1 is SGHTA and CDR2 is FQGTGA. The CDR3 has 12 amino acids. Trimming pared 5 bases from V and 7 bases from J, leaving 11 bases between.

The chain carries TRBV18 and TRBJ1-2; no firm D call. Deletions cut 0 bases from V and 0 bases from J, with 8 bases between. The germline V gene encodes CDR1 KGHSH and CDR2 LQKENI. The CDR3 has 15 residues. The CDR3 sequence: CASSPPAGTNYGYTF. The CDR3 region has the DNA TGTGCCAGCTCACCACCGGCGGGGACTAACTATGGCTACACCTTC.

The chain recombines TRBV30 with TRBJ2-3; D possibly corresponds to TRBD1 (5 bases). Trimming removed 0 bases at V and 1 base at J, with 20 bases between. Looked up from germline, CDR1 is GTSNPN and CDR2 is SVGIG (reference sequence). The CDR3 is 18 amino acids. The CDR3 spells CAWSVSQVVGFGTDTQYF. The CDR3, as DNA: TGTGCCTGGAGTGTTTCACAGGTCGTCGGGTTTGGCACAGATACGCAGTATTTT.